Listed here are 25 T cell receptor beta chains from one sample, sequenced in a study of blood T cells in healthy people across ages. A second PCR of 7 to 11 cycles used a sample-barcoded 5' primer and a J-beta primer mix. TCRdb used MiXCR to reprocess the 5' RACE reads, holding one entry per CDR3 protein. The sample lists more than 550,000 distinct CDR3 sequences; about 20% were seen once. The sequencing sample was made of blood. Receptors were obtained from a man aged 65 to 79 in good health.

The chain carries TRBV5-1 and TRBJ1-5, with TRBD1 as a possible D gene (6 bases). CDR1 and CDR2 from the germline V gene are SGHRS and YFSETQ. The CDR3 runs 15 residues. Trimming left V 0 bases short and J 6 bases short, with 13 bases between. DNA for the CDR3: TGCGCCAGCAGCTTGGAGGGGGGGTTCCGTCAGCCCCAGCATTTT. Translated: CASSLEGGFRQPQHF.

The chain recombines TRBV19 with TRBJ1-2, with TRBD1 identical over 8 bases. The CDR3 totals 16 residues. J was trimmed by 3 bases and V by 5 bases; bases with no gene match: 11. In germline, CDR1 is LNHDA, CDR2 SQIVND (reference sequence). The CDR3 is CASSSLGQGADYGYTF. For the CDR3, the DNA is TGTGCCAGTAGTTCCCTCGGGCAGGGGGCAGACTATGGCTACACCTTC.

This clonotype was counted between two and nine times. The chain couples TRBV7-9 to TRBJ2-3, with 9 nucleotides matching TRBD2. The J segment lost 0 bases and the V segment lost 5 bases, leaving 6 bases of the junction unmatched. This CDR3 comprises 16 residues. Germline lookup yields CDR1 SEHNR and CDR2 FQNEAQ (reference sequence). The CDR3 nucleotides are TGTGCCAGCAGCACGCCCGGGACTAGCAGCACAGATACGCAGTATTTT. Protein product: CASSTPGTSSTDTQYF.

This clonotype was detected a few times. This chain uses TRBV7-2 with TRBJ1-2; D gene uncertain. The CDR3 is made up of 13 amino acids. Trimming took off 1 base at V and 11 bases at J, with 14 bases between the two ends. The germline CDR1 and CDR2 sequences are SGHTA and FQGNSA. CDR3 amino acids: CASSLGGIIKYTF. The CDR3 DNA reads TGTGCCAGCAGCTTAGGGGGTATTATAAAGTACACCTTC.

This clonotype was recorded a few times. This chain joins TRBV3-1 and TRBJ2-1, with D uncertain. CDR3 length: 12 amino acids. The V gene lost 3 bases and the J gene lost 9 bases, with 9 bases spanning the gap. CDR1 is LGHDT, CDR2 YNNKEL, per germline (reference sequence). The CDR3 sequence: CASSQTSIEQFF. CDR3 sequence (DNA): TGTGCCAGCAGCCAGACTTCGATTGAGCAGTTCTTC.

There are a few counts of this clonotype. The chain links TRBV7-7 to TRBJ2-1; TRBD2 is a possible D gene (5 bases). Trimming removed 0 bases at V and 5 bases at J, with 5 bases between. Germline CDR1 is SSHAT and CDR2 is FNYEAQ (reference sequence). The CDR3 has 13 amino acids. CDR3 sequence reads: CASSLAGDNEQFF. For the CDR3, the DNA is TGTGCCAGCAGCTTAGCCGGGGACAATGAGCAGTTCTTC.

J is TRBJ2-3 and V is TRBV5-6; the match to TRBD1 covers 9 bases. Germline V gene sequence: CDR1 SGHDT, CDR2 YYEEEE. The CDR3 runs 17 residues. With V trimmed by 1 base and J by 2 bases, 8 bases remained unmatched. CDR3: CASSLLQGAGNTDTQYF. CDR3 in DNA: TGTGCCAGCAGCTTGTTACAGGGGGCCGGTAACACAGATACGCAGTATTTT.

CDR3 residues: CASRRDTTLYGYTF. The CDR3, as DNA: TGTGCCAGCAGACGGGACACCACACTCTATGGCTACACCTTC. The V gene is TRBV6-5, the J gene TRBJ1-2, with D possibly being TRBD1 (6 bases). Germline CDR1 MNHEY, CDR2 SVGAGI. The CDR3 totals 14 residues. Between the trimmed V and J ends, which lost 6 bases and 4 bases, there was a span of 15 bases.

The chain combines TRBV25-1 with TRBJ2-3; TRBD2 agrees at 14 bases. Per the germline V gene, CDR1 is MGHDK and CDR2 is SYGVNS. This CDR3 is built from 18 residues. The junction had 6 bases not matched to a gene; V was cut back by 3 bases and J by 1 base. The CDR3 nucleotides are TGTGCCAGCAGTGATCGACTAGCGGGGGGGCTTGGCACAGATACGCAGTATTTT. Residues: CASSDRLAGGLGTDTQYF.

V usage is TRBV20-1 and J usage is TRBJ2-1; TRBD1 might be the D (6 bases). This CDR3 is 14 amino acids long. Germline values: CDR1 DFQATT, CDR2 SNEGSKA (reference sequence). With 6 bases removed from V and 1 base from J, the gap between germline ends came to 13 bases. CDR3 in DNA: TGCAGTGCAACTACGGACAGTTCCTACAATGAGCAGTTCTTC. Amino acid sequence: CSATTDSSYNEQFF.

This chain joins TRBV5-1 and TRBJ2-1; either TRBD1 or TRBD2 may supply D (5 bases each). V lost 2 bases and J 8 bases, leaving 17 bases between the germline ends. Germline V gives CDR1 SGHRS, CDR2 YFSETQ. The CDR3 loop spans 15 amino acids. CDR3 DNA: TGCGCCAGCAGCTTCAGAGGACAATTGGGGGATGAGCAGTTCTTC. Translation: CASSFRGQLGDEQFF.

A note on this clonotype: At one end the junction does not follow the germline gene, possibly because of a read error. CDR3 DNA sequence: TGTGCCTGCACCTTCCAGGTAGCGGGAGGTCCAGATACGCAATATTTT. Encoded protein: CACTFQVAGGPDTQYF. The V gene is TRBV7-2, the J gene TRBJ2-3, with 10 bases lining up with TRBD2. This CDR3 region has 16 residues. Germline V CDR1 and CDR2: SGHTA, FQGNSA. Supplemented by reference TRBV7-2 and TRBJ2-3, the full variable domain reads GAGVSQSPSNKVTEKGKDVELRCDPISGHTALYWYRQSLGQGLEFLIYFQGNSAPDKSGLPSDRFSAERTGGSVSTLTIQRTQQEDSAVYLCACTFQVAGGPDTQYFGPGTRLTVL.

A few counts support this clonotype. The chain carries TRBV29-1 and TRBJ1-2; D might be TRBD1 (5 bases). CDR3 length: 11 residues. V was shortened by 8 bases and J by 6 bases, with 13 bases between the two germline ends. Looked up from germline, CDR1 is SQVTM and CDR2 is ANQGSEA. CDR3 protein: CSTEGRDGYTF. The CDR3 DNA is TGCAGCACAGAAGGCAGGGATGGCTACACCTTC.

V gene TRBV29-1 combines with J gene TRBJ2-3; D is uncertain. Trimming took off 4 bases at V and 6 bases at J, with 20 bases between the two ends. The CDR3 has 15 amino acids. Germline V gene data show CDR1 as SQVTM and CDR2 as ANQGSEA. The CDR3 DNA sequence: TGCAGCGTTGTGGGATACGTCGACCCAGAGGATACGCAGTATTTT. This translates into CSVVGYVDPEDTQYF.

V usage is TRBV3-1 and J usage is TRBJ2-7; 14 bases fit TRBD2. The DNA end favors TRBJ2-1, so the J call may be wrong. This CDR3 spans 16 amino acids. Per germline, CDR1 LGHDT and CDR2 YNNKEL (reference sequence). The CDR3 sequence is CASSLPGLAGGNEQFF. CDR3 nucleotide sequence: TGTGCCAGCAGCCTCCCCGGACTAGCGGGAGGAAATGAGCAGTTCTTC.

The chain employs TRBV9 and TRBJ2-1; TRBD2 agrees at 10 bases. CDR3 length: 14 amino acids. The V and J ends lost 2 bases and 9 bases, in that order; junction bases with no gene match: 5. CDR1 SGDLS and CDR2 YYNGEE come from the germline V gene. CDR3 sequence: CASSVLAGVGEQFF. CDR3 in DNA: TGTGCCAGCAGCGTCCTAGCGGGAGTGGGTGAGCAGTTCTTC.

The CDR3 sequence is CASSGASLADTQYF. CDR3 sequence (DNA): TGTGCCAGCAGTGGGGCCTCACTTGCAGATACGCAGTATTTT. This sequence joins TRBV6-1 and TRBJ2-3; D is ambiguous. CDR1 and CDR2 from the germline V gene are MNHNS and SASEGT. V shed 4 bases and J shed 4 bases, with 12 bases lying between them. The CDR3 runs to 14 residues.

In its sample, this clonotype was seen a few times. The J gene is TRBJ2-1, the V gene TRBV19, with 11 bases identical to TRBD2. After removal of 9 bases from V and 4 bases from J, the junction contained 2 bases not matched to a gene. The germline V gene encodes CDR1 LNHDA and CDR2 SQIVND (reference sequence). This CDR3 region has 13 residues. In DNA form, the CDR3 reads TGTGCCAGCCGACTAGCGGGATACAATGAGCAGTTCTTC. It specifies CASRLAGYNEQFF.

The V and J genes are TRBV6-1 and TRBJ2-3, with 7 bases that match TRBD2. CDR1 MNHNS and CDR2 SASEGT come from the germline V gene. The CDR3 is 13 residues long. V was pared by 10 bases and J by 5 bases, with 9 bases of the junction left unmatched. The CDR3 nucleotides are TGTGCCATCGAGCGGGGATTCAAAGATACGCAGTATTTT. Amino acids: CAIERGFKDTQYF.

The gene calls are TRBV20-1 and TRBJ2-1; D is perhaps TRBD1 (6 bases). The J call may be mistaken, given a closer DNA end match to TRBJ2-7. This CDR3 contains 11 residues. Germline V gives CDR1 DFQATT, CDR2 SNEGSKA (reference sequence). This CDR3 reads CSAETGPEQYF. CDR3 bases: TGCAGTGCCGAGACAGGTCCCGAGCAGTACTTC.

The V gene is TRBV7-8, the J gene TRBJ2-3; 9 bases are a match to TRBD2. The CDR3 runs 16 residues. Germline loops: CDR1 SGHVS, CDR2 FQNEAQ. V dropped 3 bases and J dropped 3; count of bases not matched to a gene: 7. CDR3 protein: CASSFPRLAGTDTQYF. The CDR3 nucleotides are TGTGCCAGCAGCTTCCCTCGTCTAGCGGGGACAGATACGCAGTATTTT. Looking up the rest from reference TRBV7-8 and TRBJ2-3 gives the full variable domain: GAGVSQSPRYKVAKRGQDVALRCDPISGHVSLFWYQQALGQGPEFLTYFQNEAQLDKSGLPSDRFFAERPEGSVSTLKIQRTQQEDSAVYLCASSFPRLAGTDTQYFGPGTRLTVL.

This clonotype was seen repeatedly, ten times or more. The chain has TRBV10-3 and TRBJ2-3; TRBD2 matches 12 bases. This CDR3 has 15 residues. In germline, CDR1 is ENHRY, CDR2 SYGVKD. V was clipped by 2 bases and J by 5 bases; unmatched bases: 2. The CDR3 reads CAISEMGLAGDTQYF. As DNA, the CDR3 is TGTGCCATCAGTGAGATGGGACTAGCGGGAGATACGCAGTATTTT.

This clonotype showed up just once. The chain has TRBV5-5 and TRBJ1-4; D call uncertain. CDR1 and CDR2 from the germline V gene are SGHKS and YYEKEE (reference sequence). The CDR3 has 14 residues. V was clipped by 3 bases and J by 7 bases, with 13 bases between them. CDR3 bases: TGTGCCAGCAGCTCCCCGGGCCTACCTGAAAAACTGTTTTTT. This sequence encodes CASSSPGLPEKLFF.

This rearrangement joins TRBV6-1 to TRBJ2-3; maybe TRBD2 (5 bases). V was cut by 6 bases and J by 0 bases, with 22 bases left in between. This CDR3 contains 18 residues. Germline V gene lookup returns CDR1 MNHNS and CDR2 SASEGT. The CDR3 spells CASRAILGPVTSTDTQYF. The CDR3 DNA sequence: TGTGCCAGCAGGGCTATACTAGGTCCCGTAACTAGCACAGATACGCAGTATTTT.

Worth noting for this clonotype: A read error is possible here, since a much larger clone lies one base away. This chain connects TRBV11-2 to TRBJ1-4; 8 bases match TRBD1. This CDR3 comprises 14 residues. From germline, CDR1 is SGHAT and CDR2 FQNNGV. The CDR3 reads CASSLDRDNEKLSF. The DNA of the CDR3 is TGTGCCAGCAGCTTGGACAGGGATAATGAAAAACTGTCTTTT.